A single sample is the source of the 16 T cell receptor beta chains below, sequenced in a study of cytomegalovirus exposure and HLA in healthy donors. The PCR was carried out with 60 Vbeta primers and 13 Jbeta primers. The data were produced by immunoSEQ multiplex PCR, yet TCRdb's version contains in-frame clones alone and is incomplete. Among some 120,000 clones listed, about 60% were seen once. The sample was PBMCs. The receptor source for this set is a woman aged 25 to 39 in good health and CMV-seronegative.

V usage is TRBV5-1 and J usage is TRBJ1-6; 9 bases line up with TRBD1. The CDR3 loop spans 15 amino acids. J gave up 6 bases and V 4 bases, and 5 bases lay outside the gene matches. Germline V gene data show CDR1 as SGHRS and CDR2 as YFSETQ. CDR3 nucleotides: TGCGCCAGCAGCCCGGGACAGGGAGGTAATTCACCCCTCCACTTT. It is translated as CASSPGQGGNSPLHF. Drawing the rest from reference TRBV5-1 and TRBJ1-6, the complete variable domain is KAGVTQTPRYLIKTRGQQVTLSCSPISGHRSVSWYQQTPGQGLQFLFEYFSETQRNKGNFPGRFSGRQFSNSRSEMNVSTLELGDSALYLCASSPGQGGNSPLHFGNGTRLTVT.

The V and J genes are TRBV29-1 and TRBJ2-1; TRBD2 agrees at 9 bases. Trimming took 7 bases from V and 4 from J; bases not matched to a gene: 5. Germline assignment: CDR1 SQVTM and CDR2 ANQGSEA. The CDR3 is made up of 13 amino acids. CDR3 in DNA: TGCAGCGCCGTGACTAGCGGTTACAATGAGCAGTTCTTC. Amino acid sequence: CSAVTSGYNEQFF.

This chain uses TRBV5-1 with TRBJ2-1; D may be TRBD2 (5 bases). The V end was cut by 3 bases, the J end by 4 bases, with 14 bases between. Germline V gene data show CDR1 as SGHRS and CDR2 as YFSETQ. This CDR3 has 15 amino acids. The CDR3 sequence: CASSSIAGDYNEQFF. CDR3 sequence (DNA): TGCGCCAGCAGCTCCATCGCCGGGGATTACAATGAGCAGTTCTTC.

CDR3 in amino acids: CASSFVGEDGYTF. The CDR3 DNA is TGTGCCAGCAGCTTTGTCGGAGAGGATGGCTACACCTTC. The chain combines TRBV5-6 with TRBJ1-2; D call uncertain. CDR1 and CDR2 from the germline V gene are SGHDT and YYEEEE. This CDR3 is built from 13 residues. Trimming took 2 bases from V and 6 from J, leaving 11 bases between them.

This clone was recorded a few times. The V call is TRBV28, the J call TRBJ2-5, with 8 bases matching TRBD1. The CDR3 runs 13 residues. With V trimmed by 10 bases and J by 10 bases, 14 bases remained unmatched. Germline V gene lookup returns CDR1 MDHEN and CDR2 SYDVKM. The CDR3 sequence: CATQTGARGIQYF. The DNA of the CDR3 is TGTGCCACCCAGACAGGGGCCCGGGGGATCCAGTACTTC.

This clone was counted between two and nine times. The CDR3: CASGFWDSGNEQFF. The CDR3 DNA follows: TGTGCCAGCGGCTTTTGGGACTCTGGCAATGAGCAGTTCTTC. The chain links TRBV6-5 to TRBJ2-1, with TRBD2 as a possible D gene (6 bases). V lost 8 bases and J lost 6, with 17 bases in between. CDR3 size: 14 residues. The germline gives CDR1 MNHEY, CDR2 SVGAGI.

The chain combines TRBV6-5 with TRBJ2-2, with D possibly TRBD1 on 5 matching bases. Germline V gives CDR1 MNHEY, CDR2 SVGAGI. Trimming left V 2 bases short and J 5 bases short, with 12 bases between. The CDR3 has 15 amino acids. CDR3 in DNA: TGTGCCAGCAGTTACGCCAGGGTACAGACCGGGGAGCTGTTTTTT. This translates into CASSYARVQTGELFF.

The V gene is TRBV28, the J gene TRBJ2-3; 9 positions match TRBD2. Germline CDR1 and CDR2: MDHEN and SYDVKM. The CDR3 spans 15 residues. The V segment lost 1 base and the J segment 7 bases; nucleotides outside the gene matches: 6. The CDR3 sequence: CASSLSGTSRNTQYF. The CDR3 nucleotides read TGTGCCAGCAGTTTATCTGGGACTAGCAGGAATACGCAGTATTTT. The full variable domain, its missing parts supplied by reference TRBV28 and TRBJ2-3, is DVKVTQSSRYLVKRTGEKVFLECVQDMDHENMFWYRQDPGLGLRLIYFSYDVKMKEKGDIPEGYSVSREKKERFSLILESASTNQTSMYLCASSLSGTSRNTQYFGPGTRLTVL.

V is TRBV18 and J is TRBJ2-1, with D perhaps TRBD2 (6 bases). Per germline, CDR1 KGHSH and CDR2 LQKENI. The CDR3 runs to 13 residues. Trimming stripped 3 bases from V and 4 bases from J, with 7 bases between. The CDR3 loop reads CASSPGGYNEQFF. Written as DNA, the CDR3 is TGTGCCAGCTCACCGGGAGGATACAATGAGCAGTTCTTC.

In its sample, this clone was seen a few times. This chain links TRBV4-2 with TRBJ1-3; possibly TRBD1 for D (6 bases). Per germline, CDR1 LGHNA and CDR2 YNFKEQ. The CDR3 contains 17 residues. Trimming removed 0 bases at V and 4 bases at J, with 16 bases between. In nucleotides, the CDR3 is TGTGCCAGCAGCCAAGATGCAGGCAGGGGAACGGGAAACACCATATATTTT. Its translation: CASSQDAGRGTGNTIYF.

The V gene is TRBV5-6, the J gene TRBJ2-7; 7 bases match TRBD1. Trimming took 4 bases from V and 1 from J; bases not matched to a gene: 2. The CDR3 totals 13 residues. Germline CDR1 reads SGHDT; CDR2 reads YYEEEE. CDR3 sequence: CASSQGQSYEQYF. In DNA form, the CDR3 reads TGTGCCAGCAGCCAGGGACAGTCCTACGAGCAGTACTTC.

CDR3 bases: TGTGCCAGCAGTTCCCTGAGCCGGGTTCAGCCCCAGCATTTT. Translated: CASSSLSRVQPQHF. The chain combines TRBV28 with TRBJ1-5; the D is unclear. The CDR3 is made up of 14 amino acids. Germline V gene sequence: CDR1 MDHEN, CDR2 SYDVKM. The ends were cut back, 4 bases at V and 6 bases at J, with 13 bases in the middle.

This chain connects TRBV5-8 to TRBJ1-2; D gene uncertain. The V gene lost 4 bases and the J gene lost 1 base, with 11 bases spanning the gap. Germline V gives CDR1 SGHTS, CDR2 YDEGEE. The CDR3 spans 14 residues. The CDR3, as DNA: TGTGCCAGCAGCGGGCCGGGAAGTAACTATGGCTACACCTTC. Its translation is CASSGPGSNYGYTF.

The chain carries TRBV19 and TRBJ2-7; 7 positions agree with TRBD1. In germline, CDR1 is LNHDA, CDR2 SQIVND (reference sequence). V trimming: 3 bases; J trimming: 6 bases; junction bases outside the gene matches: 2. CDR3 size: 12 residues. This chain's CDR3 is CASSIDRAEQYF. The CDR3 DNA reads TGTGCCAGTAGTATCGACAGGGCCGAGCAGTACTTC.

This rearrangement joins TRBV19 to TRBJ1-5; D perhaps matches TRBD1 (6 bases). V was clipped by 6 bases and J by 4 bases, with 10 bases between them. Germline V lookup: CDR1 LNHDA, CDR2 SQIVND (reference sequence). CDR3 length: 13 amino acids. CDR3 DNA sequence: TGTGCCAGTAGCCGGGACATTAATCAGCCCCAGCATTTT. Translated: CASSRDINQPQHF.

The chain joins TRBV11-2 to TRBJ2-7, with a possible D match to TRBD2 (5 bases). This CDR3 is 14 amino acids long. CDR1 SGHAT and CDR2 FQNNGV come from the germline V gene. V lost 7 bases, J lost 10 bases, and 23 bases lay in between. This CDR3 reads CASTTLGVSAVQYF. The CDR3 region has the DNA TGTGCCAGCACCACCCTCGGGGTCTCAGCGGTACAGTACTTC.